This T cell receptor beta chain was recorded in a study of blood T cell repertoires in COVID-19. The wider study: Acute-phase and convalescent COVID-19 samples originated in the United States, Italy and Spain. In each case, the material was cDNA or gDNA derived from T cells, B-cell-depleted T cells, or PBMCs.

As processed by the authors: The authors estimated nucleated cell counts from reference gene primer amplification. The method was immunoSEQ multiplex PCR; TCRdb's version includes in-frame clones alone and lacks a portion of them. V and J calls and clone size follow that table, whereas D and trimming were derived from the DNA. The sample includes under 300,000 clones, 70% to 80% seen only once; the top ten take 3.3%. The V end was cut by 4 bases, the J end by 2 bases, with 8 bases between. CDR3 length: 13 amino acids. Germline CDR1 reads SEHNR; CDR2 reads FQNEAQ (reference sequence). Details on this clone: The sample carries other DNA sequences with the same CDR3.

This TCR was recovered from an elderly woman with acute or convalescent COVID-19. Sequencing was carried out using peripheral blood. V gene TRBV7-9 combines with J gene TRBJ1-2; TRBD1 might be the D (6 bases). In DNA, the CDR3 is TGTGCCAGCAGCTATGGACAGAACTATGGCTACACCTTC. Protein product: CASSYGQNYGYTF.